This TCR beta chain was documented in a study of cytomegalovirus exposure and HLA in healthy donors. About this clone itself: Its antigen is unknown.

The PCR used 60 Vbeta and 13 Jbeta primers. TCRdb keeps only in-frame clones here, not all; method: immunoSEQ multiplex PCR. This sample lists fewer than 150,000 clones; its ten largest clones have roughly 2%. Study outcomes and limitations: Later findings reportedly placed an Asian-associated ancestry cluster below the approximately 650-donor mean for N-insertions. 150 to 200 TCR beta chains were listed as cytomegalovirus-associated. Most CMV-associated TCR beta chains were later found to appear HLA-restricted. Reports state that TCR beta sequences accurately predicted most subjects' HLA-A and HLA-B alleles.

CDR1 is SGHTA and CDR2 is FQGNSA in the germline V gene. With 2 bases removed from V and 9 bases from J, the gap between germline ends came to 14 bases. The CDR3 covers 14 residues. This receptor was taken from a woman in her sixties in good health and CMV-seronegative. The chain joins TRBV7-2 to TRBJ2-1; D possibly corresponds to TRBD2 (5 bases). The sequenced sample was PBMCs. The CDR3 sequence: CASSLRRAWPEQFF. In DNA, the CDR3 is TGTGCCAGCAGCTTACGGCGGGCCTGGCCTGAGCAGTTCTTC.